The subject of this entry is one T cell receptor beta chain. This CDR3 has 15 residues. Germline assignment: CDR1 MDHEN and CDR2 SYDVKM. This sample is drawn from a study of CXCR3-negative and CXCR3-positive naive CD8 T cells. The method, 5' RACE with UMI labels, was used to prepare the TRB cDNA libraries. Reprocessing the 5' RACE reads, TCRdb reports a single entry for every CDR3 protein and omits DNA. The repertoire table contains 48,000 or so distinct CDR3 sequences. The V gene is TRBV28, the J gene TRBJ1-2. This clonotype originated in a human donor in good health. Some clones in this sample may be carry-over from other donors' samples. The sequencing input was memory CD8+ T cells from blood. CDR3 in amino acids: CASSPNRQGPAGYTF.